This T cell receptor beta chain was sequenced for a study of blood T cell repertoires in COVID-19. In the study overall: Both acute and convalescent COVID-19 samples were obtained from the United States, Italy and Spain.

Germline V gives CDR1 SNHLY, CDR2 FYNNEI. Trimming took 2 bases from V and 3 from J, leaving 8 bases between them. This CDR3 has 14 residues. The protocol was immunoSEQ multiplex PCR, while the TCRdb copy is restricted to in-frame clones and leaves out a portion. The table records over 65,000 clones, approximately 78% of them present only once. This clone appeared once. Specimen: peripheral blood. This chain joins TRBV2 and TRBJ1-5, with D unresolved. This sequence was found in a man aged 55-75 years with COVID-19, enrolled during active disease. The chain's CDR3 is CASSESQANQPQHF. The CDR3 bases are TGTGCCAGCAGTGAAAGTCAGGCCAATCAGCCCCAGCATTTT.